This TCR beta chain was found in a study of blood T cell repertoires in COVID-19 (dated by TCRdb to 2020 to 2022). A note on the overall study: Samples covering the acute and convalescent phases of COVID-19 were provided by collaborators in the United States, Italy and Spain. The prospective study material was composed of cDNA or gDNA derived from T cells, B-cell-depleted T cells, or PBMCs. Deeply sampled blood TCRbeta repertoires from subjects exposed to, actively infected with, or recovered from COVID-19 were included in the dataset. The repertoires were released in a freely available public database meant as a resource for research on the immune response to SARS-CoV-2. The samples were drawn from two sources: the first 160 participants of the ongoing ImmuneRACE study, and 950 to 1,500 subjects contributed by 6 global collaborators. Sample metadata almost always included a de-identified subject ID, COVID-19 status, age in years and sex. Where available, HLA class I and class II types were taken from metadata supplied by the sample provider and were not determined by assay-based typing.

CDR1 and CDR2, looked up from the germline V gene, are MGHRA and YSYEKL. There are 14 amino acids in the CDR3, from cysteine to phenylalanine inclusive. The entry retains the CDR3 DNA only, 42 bases that are in frame from base 1. V drops 0 bases and J drops 3 bases, leaving 9 bases in between. A remark on this clone: There is no known antigen for this receptor. No much larger clone is present one base from it, and per-base qualities are unavailable.

General study outcomes and caveats: The quantity of clinical and demographic metadata differed by source and by participant and was supplied without curation.

Enrolling through a virtual design, the prospective study's participants ranged in age from roughly 18 to 95 years and lived across 20 to 30 United States geographic areas. Cohort assignment in the prospective study relied on participant-reported clinical history from a screening survey and a study questionnaire. Each participant in the prospective study had whole blood, serum and a nasopharyngeal or oropharyngeal swab collected by mobile phlebotomists. Additional blood draws and questionnaires over a 2-month period could optionally be provided by prospective study participants. Before DNA extraction, prospective study blood samples were shipped either frozen or at room temperature. TCRbeta CDR3 regions were amplified from genomic DNA by means of the immunoSEQ Assay, a bias-controlled multiplex PCR. In the paper's pipeline: The number of nucleated cells in each sample was estimated by amplification of reference gene primers within the assay. To quantify the absolute abundance of each unique TCRbeta CDR3 rearrangement, sequence reads were collapsed and filtered. For each sample, productive Simpson clonality was calculated as the square root of Simpson's diversity index across productive rearrangements. The clones in this table, taken by TCRdb from immuneACCESS, are in-frame only. Not every clone is retained; where verified, under half of the shortfall comes from an unresolved V gene, and the cause of the rest is unknown. The DNA was the basis for D and trimming; V, J and clone size are from that table. Recorded for this sample are about 400,000 clones; roughly 90% of them occurred a single time. 2% to 2.5% of the sample lies in the top ten.

The receptor chain draws on TRBV4-1 and TRBJ2-7; TRBD1 is a possible D gene, resting on 6 matching bases. The sequenced sample consisted of PBMCs or T cells enriched from blood (not recorded which). This receptor was taken from a woman in her 40s with acute COVID-19. This receptor has the CDR3 CASSQEGQFYEQYF. The DNA sequence is given as TGCGCCAGCAGCCAAGAAGGACAGTTCTACGAGCAGTACTTC.